This TCR beta chain was documented in a study of T cell repertoires in cytomegalovirus infection. Whole-study context: Public TCR beta signatures marked donors with CMV infection and the matching HLA.

CDR1 SGHTA and CDR2 FQGNSA come from the germline V gene. This CDR3 has 17 amino acids. V shed 0 bases and J 5 bases; nucleotides not matched to a gene: 7. Study-wide results and limits: CMV carriers with the relevant HLA were identified by cumulative public TCR beta family frequency. HLA-C-restricted CMV clonotypes gave the most frequent clonotype in two of eight donors.

TCRdb re-derived calls from the reads in MiXCR, one entry per CDR3 protein. The profile shows approximately 76,000 distinct CDR3 sequences, roughly 3.6% of them singletons. This clonotype occurred many times. Its antigen is as yet unknown. J is TRBJ1-1 and V is TRBV7-2, with TRBD1 matching 12 bases. Sequences were obtained from PBMCs. The receptor was isolated from a human donor in good health (CMV status not recorded). Some clones in this sample may be carry-over from other donors' samples. CDR3 nucleotide sequence: TGTGCCAGCAGCTTAGCCCGGGACAGGGGGCGTCGGACTGAAGCTTTCTTT. This codes for CASSLARDRGRRTEAFF. The entire variable domain, with the rest obtained from reference TRBV7-2 and TRBJ1-1, is as follows: GAGVSQSPSNKVTEKGKDVELRCDPISGHTALYWYRQSLGQGLEFLIYFQGNSAPDKSGLPSDRFSAERTGGSVSTLTIQRTQQEDSAVYLCASSLARDRGRRTEAFFGQGTRLTVV.